The rows below give T cell receptor beta chains drawn from one sample of a study of CD8 T cells in ankylosing spondylitis. Each CDR3 protein gets one entry after TCRdb re-called the 5' RACE reads with MiXCR. The data contain hundreds of thousands of distinct CDR3 sequences, 9.5% to 15% of them seen just once; the ten biggest clones take up approximately 6.2%. Specimen: blood, either unsorted or a sorted T cell fraction (not recorded which). Source of these receptors: a male donor with ankylosing spondylitis. The CDR3 runs from the conserved cysteine through the conserved F or W. The D gene is left open where the match is weak. Size tells how often a clone was seen (once, few, many) or the class of an expanded clone, and some rows leave it out.

CDR3 DNA: TGTGCCAGCAGCGCCCTATCATCGGGAACTGAAGCTTTCTTT
CDR3 protein: CASSALSSGTEAFF
clone size: -
V gene: TRBV7-6
D gene: -
J gene: TRBJ1-1

CDR3 DNA: TGTGCCAGCAGCCATCTAGCGGCTCCCTTGGGGGATACGCAGTATTTT
CDR3 protein: CASSHLAAPLGDTQYF
clone size: few
V gene: TRBV3-1
D gene: TRBD2
J gene: TRBJ2-3

CDR3 DNA: TGTGCCAGCAGCTTCGGGTTTATTCATAATTCACCCCTCCACTTT
CDR3 protein: CASSFGFIHNSPLHF
clone size: few
V gene: TRBV11-3
D gene: -
J gene: TRBJ1-6

CDR3 DNA: TGTGCCAGCAGCTCAACAGGGTCCGGGGAGACCCAGTACTTC
CDR3 protein: CASSSTGSGETQYF
clone size: -
V gene: TRBV7-9
D gene: -
J gene: TRBJ2-5

CDR3 DNA: TGTGCCAGCAGCACCTGGACGGCCGCCGGTGCTGGGGCCAACGTCCTGACTTTC
CDR3 protein: CASSTWTAAGAGANVLTF
clone size: -
V gene: TRBV11-1
D gene: -
J gene: TRBJ2-6

CDR3 DNA: TGTGCCAGCAGCTCCAAGAGCGGGAGGGCATCCACCGGGGAGCTGTTTTTT
CDR3 protein: CASSSKSGRASTGELFF
clone size: few
V gene: TRBV27
D gene: TRBD2
J gene: TRBJ2-2

CDR3 DNA: TGTGCCAGCAGCTTGAGGGGATACGACTCTGGGGCCAACGTCCTGACTTTC
CDR3 protein: CASSLRGYDSGANVLTF
clone size: -
V gene: TRBV7-6
D gene: -
J gene: TRBJ2-6

CDR3 DNA: TGCAGTGCTGCATCCCCCAGGGTGGTGGGAGAGACCCAGTACTTC
CDR3 protein: CSAASPRVVGETQYF
clone size: -
V gene: TRBV20-1
D gene: -
J gene: TRBJ2-5

CDR3 DNA: TGTGCCAGCAGCCAGGTGACTAGCGGGAGGGCGGGAGAGACCCAGTACTTC
CDR3 protein: CASSQVTSGRAGETQYF
clone size: -
V gene: TRBV4-2
D gene: TRBD2
J gene: TRBJ2-5

CDR3 DNA: TGTGCCAGCAGTTACTCTGGGACAGGCGTAGCCAAAAACATTCAGTACTTC
CDR3 protein: CASSYSGTGVAKNIQYF
clone size: -
V gene: TRBV6-5
D gene: TRBD1
J gene: TRBJ2-4

CDR3 DNA: TGCAGTGCTAGTTCGGGAGATATGTATGAGCAGTTCTTC
CDR3 protein: CSASSGDMYEQFF
clone size: -
V gene: TRBV20-1
D gene: -
J gene: TRBJ2-1

CDR3 DNA: TGTGCCAGCAGTCCGCCCGTGGGGTCCACTGAAGCTTTCTTT
CDR3 protein: CASSPPVGSTEAFF
clone size: -
V gene: TRBV12-3/TRBV12-4
D gene: -
J gene: TRBJ1-1

CDR3 DNA: TGCGCCAGCAGTCAATCGTGGGGGACCTACGAGCAGTACTTC
CDR3 protein: CASSQSWGTYEQYF
clone size: -
V gene: TRBV23-1
D gene: -
J gene: TRBJ2-7

CDR3 DNA: TGTGCCAGCAGTTACGGGGAGTCCTACGAGCAGTACTTC
CDR3 protein: CASSYGESYEQYF
clone size: -
V gene: TRBV6-6
D gene: -
J gene: TRBJ2-7

CDR3 DNA: TGCAGCGTTGGCGGCAGGACGAGAGATACGCAGTATTTT
CDR3 protein: CSVGGRTRDTQYF
clone size: -
V gene: TRBV29-1
D gene: -
J gene: TRBJ2-3

CDR3 DNA: TGTGCCATCAGAGAACAGGGACCCACAGATACGCAGTATTTT
CDR3 protein: CAIREQGPTDTQYF
clone size: -
V gene: TRBV10-3
D gene: -
J gene: TRBJ2-3

CDR3 DNA: TGTGCCAGCAGCTCACAGGGGGCCGGGGAGCTGTTTTTT
CDR3 protein: CASSSQGAGELFF
clone size: many
V gene: TRBV5-4
D gene: TRBD1
J gene: TRBJ2-2

CDR3 DNA: TGCGCCAGCAGCTGGGAGACGCGGACGGGCACAGATACGCAGTATTTT
CDR3 protein: CASSWETRTGTDTQYF
clone size: -
V gene: TRBV5-1
D gene: -
J gene: TRBJ2-3

CDR3 DNA: TGCAGTGCTACAGATCCCGGGACAGACTACGAGCAGTACTTC
CDR3 protein: CSATDPGTDYEQYF
clone size: -
V gene: TRBV20-1
D gene: TRBD1
J gene: TRBJ2-7

CDR3 DNA: TGTGCCAGCAATCTGGAAGCGGAAGGGACAGATACGCAGTATTTT
CDR3 protein: CASNLEAEGTDTQYF
clone size: few
V gene: TRBV2
D gene: -
J gene: TRBJ2-3

CDR3 DNA: TGTGCCACCAGTGATCCCGGGACAAAGAATGAGCAGTTCTTC
CDR3 protein: CATSDPGTKNEQFF
clone size: -
V gene: TRBV24-1
D gene: -
J gene: TRBJ2-1

CDR3 DNA: TGTGCCACCAGTGAACCGGGACTAGCGGGGACAGATACGCAGTATTTT
CDR3 protein: CATSEPGLAGTDTQYF
clone size: -
V gene: TRBV24-1
D gene: TRBD2
J gene: TRBJ2-3

CDR3 DNA: TGTGCCAGCAGTGACGGGCCTTCGAACACTGAAGCTTTCTTT
CDR3 protein: CASSDGPSNTEAFF
clone size: few
V gene: TRBV2
D gene: -
J gene: TRBJ1-1

CDR3 DNA: TGCAGCGTTGAGGGGTTCTCTGGGAGAGGCTACACCTTC
CDR3 protein: CSVEGFSGRGYTF
clone size: many
V gene: TRBV29-1
D gene: -
J gene: TRBJ1-2

CDR3 DNA: TGTGCCAGCAAGGGAGATCCGGCCGGAAACACCATATATTTT
CDR3 protein: CASKGDPAGNTIYF
clone size: -
V gene: TRBV6-1
D gene: -
J gene: TRBJ1-3

CDR3 DNA: TGTGCCAGCAGCTTAGCCTCGGGCGGCTACACCTTC
CDR3 protein: CASSLASGGYTF
clone size: few
V gene: TRBV7-8
D gene: -
J gene: TRBJ1-2

CDR3 DNA: TGCAGTGCCGACAGGGAGGGAGATACGCAGTATTTT
CDR3 protein: CSADREGDTQYF
clone size: few
V gene: TRBV20-1
D gene: -
J gene: TRBJ2-3

CDR3 DNA: TGCGCCAGCAGCTTGCACACAACAGGGTTGAACACTGAAGCTTTCTTT
CDR3 protein: CASSLHTTGLNTEAFF
clone size: few
V gene: TRBV5-1
D gene: -
J gene: TRBJ1-1

CDR3 DNA: TGCAGTGCTAGAGATTCTCAAAGCCCTGGAGAGACCCAGTACTTC
CDR3 protein: CSARDSQSPGETQYF
clone size: few
V gene: TRBV20-1
D gene: -
J gene: TRBJ2-5

CDR3 DNA: TGTGCCAGCAGCTCACACCGGGACAGGGGCACTGAAGCTTTCTTT
CDR3 protein: CASSSHRDRGTEAFF
clone size: few
V gene: TRBV7-7
D gene: TRBD1
J gene: TRBJ1-1

CDR3 DNA: TGCGCCAGCAGCTTGGATACCGGGACAGGGGGCTCTGAAGCTTTCTTT
CDR3 protein: CASSLDTGTGGSEAFF
clone size: -
V gene: TRBV5-1
D gene: TRBD1
J gene: TRBJ1-1

CDR3 DNA: TGCGCCAGCACCACGGACGGGAAGTCTGGAAACACCATATATTTT
CDR3 protein: CASTTDGKSGNTIYF
clone size: -
V gene: TRBV5-1
D gene: -
J gene: TRBJ1-3

CDR3 DNA: TGTGCCAGCAGTGATTGGGGTAATGGGGCCAACGTCCTGACTTTC
CDR3 protein: CASSDWGNGANVLTF
clone size: -
V gene: TRBV25-1
D gene: -
J gene: TRBJ2-6

CDR3 DNA: TGCAGTGCTAGGGTCAACTACGAGCAGTACTTC
CDR3 protein: CSARVNYEQYF
clone size: many
V gene: TRBV20-1
D gene: -
J gene: TRBJ2-7

CDR3 DNA: TGCAGTGTAGCGGGCACAACCTACGAGCAGTACTTC
CDR3 protein: CSVAGTTYEQYF
clone size: few
V gene: TRBV20-1
D gene: TRBD2
J gene: TRBJ2-7

CDR3 DNA: TGCGCCAGCAGCTTGGAAGGGACGGGGAACACTGAAGCTTTCTTT
CDR3 protein: CASSLEGTGNTEAFF
clone size: few
V gene: TRBV5-1
D gene: -
J gene: TRBJ1-1

CDR3 DNA: TGTGCCAGCACCTCGGCCGCGGCGGGGACCCAGTACTTC
CDR3 protein: CASTSAAAGTQYF
clone size: few
V gene: TRBV7-9
D gene: -
J gene: TRBJ2-5

CDR3 DNA: TGCGCCAGCAGCTTGGCACCCGCCGCGGATACGCAGTATTTT
CDR3 protein: CASSLAPAADTQYF
clone size: -
V gene: TRBV5-1
D gene: -
J gene: TRBJ2-3

CDR3 DNA: TGTGCCAGCAGTTCCCAGGACACTCCAGCTAGCGATTTCGATGAGCAGTTCTTC
CDR3 protein: CASSSQDTPASDFDEQFF
clone size: -
V gene: TRBV27
D gene: -
J gene: TRBJ2-1

CDR3 DNA: TGTGCCAGCAGACCACTAGATGCCCATGAGCAGTTCTTC
CDR3 protein: CASRPLDAHEQFF
clone size: -
V gene: TRBV6-1
D gene: -
J gene: TRBJ2-1

CDR3 DNA: TGTGCCAGCAGCGGAGGGGGCGGGAGGACCACAGATACGCAGTATTTT
CDR3 protein: CASSGGGGRTTDTQYF
clone size: -
V gene: TRBV3-1
D gene: -
J gene: TRBJ2-3

CDR3 DNA: TGCGCCAGCAGCTTGGTGGGGACAGGCTCCTCTGGGGCCAACGTCCTGACTTTC
CDR3 protein: CASSLVGTGSSGANVLTF
clone size: -
V gene: TRBV5-1
D gene: TRBD1
J gene: TRBJ2-6

CDR3 DNA: TGCGCCAGCAGTTATACACAGGGGACGAACACTGAAGCTTTCTTT
CDR3 protein: CASSYTQGTNTEAFF
clone size: few
V gene: TRBV5-1
D gene: TRBD1
J gene: TRBJ1-1

CDR3 DNA: TGTGCCAGCAGCCTTGAGGGAGGGGATCAGCCCCAGCATTTT
CDR3 protein: CASSLEGGDQPQHF
clone size: many
V gene: TRBV5-1
D gene: -
J gene: TRBJ1-5

CDR3 DNA: TGTGCCAGCTCACCACGGCCCGAGGAGACCCAGTACTTC
CDR3 protein: CASSPRPEETQYF
clone size: few
V gene: TRBV18
D gene: -
J gene: TRBJ2-5

CDR3 DNA: TGTGCCAGTAGCAAGGCCCTCGGCTCCTACGAGCAGTACTTC
CDR3 protein: CASSKALGSYEQYF
clone size: -
V gene: TRBV19
D gene: -
J gene: TRBJ2-7

CDR3 DNA: TGTGCCAGCAGTACACAGGGGTCTCCTTTGGTCGGGGAGCTGTTTTTT
CDR3 protein: CASSTQGSPLVGELFF
clone size: few
V gene: TRBV27
D gene: TRBD1
J gene: TRBJ2-2

CDR3 DNA: TGTGCCAGCACGGGGGGTGCTGGAAACACCATATATTTT
CDR3 protein: CASTGGAGNTIYF
clone size: -
V gene: TRBV12-3/TRBV12-4
D gene: -
J gene: TRBJ1-3

CDR3 DNA: TGTGCCAGCAGCGTGTCAGGGGGTTGGCGGGGGGCCAACGTCCTGACTTTC
CDR3 protein: CASSVSGGWRGANVLTF
clone size: few
V gene: TRBV9
D gene: TRBD1
J gene: TRBJ2-6